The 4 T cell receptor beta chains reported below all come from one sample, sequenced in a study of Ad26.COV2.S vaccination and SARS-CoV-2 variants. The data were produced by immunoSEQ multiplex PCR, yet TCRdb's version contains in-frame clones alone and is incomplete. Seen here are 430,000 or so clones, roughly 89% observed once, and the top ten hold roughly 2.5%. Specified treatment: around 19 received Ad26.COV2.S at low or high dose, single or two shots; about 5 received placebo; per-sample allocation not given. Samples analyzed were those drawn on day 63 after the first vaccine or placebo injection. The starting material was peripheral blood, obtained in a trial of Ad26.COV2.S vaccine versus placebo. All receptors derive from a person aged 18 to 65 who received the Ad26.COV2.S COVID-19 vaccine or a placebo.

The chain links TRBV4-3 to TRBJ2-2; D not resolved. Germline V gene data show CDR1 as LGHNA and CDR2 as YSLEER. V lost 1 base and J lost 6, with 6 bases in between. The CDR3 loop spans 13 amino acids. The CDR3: CASSQVSAGELFF. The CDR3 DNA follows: TGCGCCAGCAGCCAAGTTTCCGCCGGGGAGCTGTTTTTT.

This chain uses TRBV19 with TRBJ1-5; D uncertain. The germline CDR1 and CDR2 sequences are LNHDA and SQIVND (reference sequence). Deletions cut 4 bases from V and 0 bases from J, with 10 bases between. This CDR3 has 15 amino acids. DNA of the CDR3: TGTGCCAGTAGTAGGCGGACGGATAGCAATCAGCCCCAGCATTTT. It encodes CASSRRTDSNQPQHF.

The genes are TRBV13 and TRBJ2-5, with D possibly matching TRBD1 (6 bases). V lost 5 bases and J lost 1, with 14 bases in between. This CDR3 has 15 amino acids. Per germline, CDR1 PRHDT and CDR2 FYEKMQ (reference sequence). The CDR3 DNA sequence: TGTGCCAGCAGCCCCACGCAGGGGCCCCAAGAGACCCAGTACTTC. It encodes CASSPTQGPQETQYF.

CDR3 sequence reads: CASSPRRGSRYTF. The CDR3 nucleotides read TGTGCCAGCAGCCCTCGACGGGGGTCGCGCTACACCTTC. This chain joins TRBV9 and TRBJ1-2, with D possibly being TRBD1 (5 bases). Germline CDR1 and CDR2: SGDLS and YYNGEE. V was shortened by 4 bases and J by 9 bases, with 16 bases between the two germline ends. This CDR3 contains 13 residues.